What follows are 30 T cell receptor beta chains derived from one specimen sequenced in a study of blood T cell repertoires in COVID-19. Sequencing used immunoSEQ multiplex PCR; TCRdb keeps in-frame clones, though not all of them. The sample includes 390,000 or so clones, about 89% of them seen just once. The sample was peripheral blood. These TCRs come from a woman aged 25 to 45 with COVID-19, enrolled during active disease.

The V and J genes are TRBV3-1 (or the pseudogene TRBV3-2) and TRBJ2-3, with TRBD2 matching over 7 bases. The CDR3 covers 15 residues. The V and J ends lost 4 bases and 0 bases, in that order; junction bases with no gene match: 4. The germline V gene has CDR1 LGHDT and CDR2 YNNKEL (reference sequence). CDR3 region: CASSPGLDSTDTQYF. DNA for the CDR3: TGTGCCAGCAGCCCCGGACTAGACAGCACAGATACGCAGTATTTT.

The rearrangement uses TRBV29-1 and TRBJ1-1, with D unresolved. The CDR3 is 13 amino acids. V was pared by 4 bases and J by 4 bases, with 13 bases between. CDR1 is SQVTM, CDR2 ANQGSEA, per germline. The DNA of the CDR3 is TGCAGCGTTGCACGGGGAGGAGGCACTGAAGCTTTCTTT. It encodes CSVARGGGTEAFF.

The chain links TRBV19 to TRBJ2-1, with D possibly TRBD1 on 6 matching bases. V was pared by 3 bases and J by 3 bases, with 12 bases between. There are 15 residues in the CDR3. Germline CDR1 reads LNHDA; CDR2 reads SQIVND (reference sequence). As DNA, the CDR3 is TGTGCCAGTAGTATGACAGGAGGCGGCTACAATGAGCAGTTCTTC. Translated: CASSMTGGGYNEQFF.

This chain links TRBV6-5 with TRBJ1-5; D not certain. Germline loops: CDR1 MNHEY, CDR2 SVGAGI. The V gene lost 0 bases and the J gene lost 2 bases, with 11 bases spanning the gap. CDR3 size: 16 residues. The CDR3 DNA reads TGTGCCAGCAGTTACTCGGAGGGTATGGGCAATCAGCCCCAGCATTTT. Amino acid sequence: CASSYSEGMGNQPQHF.

The V gene is TRBV5-5, the J gene TRBJ1-6; 8 nucleotides agree with TRBD1. The CDR3 runs to 19 residues. V gave up 2 bases and J gave up 9 bases; unmatched junction bases: 19. Germline loops: CDR1 SGHKS, CDR2 YYEKEE (reference sequence). The CDR3 protein is CASSLIYGTGGSGGSPLHF. Written as DNA, the CDR3 is TGTGCCAGCAGCTTAATTTACGGGACAGGCGGATCCGGTGGTTCACCCCTCCACTTT.

The chain links TRBV5-1 to TRBJ2-7, with 12 bases matching TRBD1. Unmatched junction bases numbered 4, after V lost 2 bases and J lost 13 bases. The CDR3 sequence is 12 residues long. Germline CDR1 SGHRS, CDR2 YFSETQ. CDR3 sequence (DNA): TGCGCCAGCAGCTTTTCGGGACAGGGGGCTTACTTC. Translation gives CASSFSGQGAYF.

The chain employs TRBV4-3 and TRBJ2-1, with 7 nucleotides matching TRBD2. Trimming at V came to 0 bases and at J to 2 bases, leaving 7 bases not matched to a gene. CDR3 length equals 17 residues. Germline CDR1 reads LGHNA; CDR2 reads YSLEER. The CDR3 spells CASSQEQAGVTYNEQFF. The CDR3 DNA is TGCGCCAGCAGCCAAGAGCAGGCGGGGGTGACCTACAATGAGCAGTTCTTC.

This sequence joins TRBV6-2 or TRBV6-3 and TRBJ2-5, with D possibly TRBD2 on 6 matching bases. CDR1 and CDR2 from the germline V gene are MNHEY and SVGEGT. Trimming cost V 2 bases and J 5 bases, with 18 bases left between them. The CDR3 loop spans 16 amino acids. The CDR3 spells CASSYEPRLAYETQYF. The CDR3 bases are TGTGCCAGCAGTTACGAGCCCCGGCTAGCGTACGAGACCCAGTACTTC.

CDR3 region: CATSPGLYNSPLHF. In DNA form, the CDR3 reads TGTGCCACCAGCCCCGGACTCTATAATTCACCCCTCCACTTT. The chain recombines TRBV15 with TRBJ1-6, with no clear D. In germline, CDR1 is LNHNV, CDR2 YYDKDF (reference sequence). This CDR3 is 14 amino acids long. The germline V and J ends were trimmed by 5 bases and 3 bases, with 8 bases remaining between them.

This chain uses TRBV28 with TRBJ1-5; a weak D match, TRBD1 (5 bases). The CDR3 is made up of 11 amino acids. The germline V gene encodes CDR1 MDHEN and CDR2 SYDVKM. Trimming cost V 11 bases and J 3 bases, with 8 bases left between them. CDR3 residues: CAGGYNQPQHF. The CDR3 coding sequence is TGTGCCGGGGGGTACAATCAGCCCCAGCATTTT. The full variable domain, in which reference TRBV28 and TRBJ1-5 provide the parts outside the CDR3, is DVKVTQSSRYLVKRTGEKVFLECVQDMDHENMFWYRQDPGLGLRLIYFSYDVKMKEKGDIPEGYSVSREKKERFSLILESASTNQTSMYLCAGGYNQPQHFGDGTRLSIL.

This clone was observed a few times. The chain is built from TRBV29-1 and TRBJ1-1, with 7 nucleotides matching TRBD1. The CDR3 runs 14 residues. The trim removed 4 bases at V and 0 bases at J, leaving 5 bases unmatched. CDR1 is SQVTM and CDR2 is ANQGSEA in the germline V gene. The CDR3 here is CSVGDSSLNTEAFF. DNA of the CDR3: TGCAGCGTTGGGGACAGCTCGTTGAACACTGAAGCTTTCTTT.

The chain combines TRBV29-1 with TRBJ2-1; D is perhaps TRBD1 (5 bases). The CDR3 sequence is 14 residues long. The V gene lost 7 bases and the J gene lost 8 bases, with 21 bases spanning the gap. CDR1 SQVTM and CDR2 ANQGSEA come from the germline V gene. The CDR3 here is CSGYTGAISHEQFF. Here the CDR3 DNA reads TGCAGCGGGTATACAGGAGCGATTAGTCATGAGCAGTTCTTC.

The V and J genes are TRBV11-3 and TRBJ2-2; the match to TRBD2 covers 8 bases. The CDR3 is 16 residues long. The germline V gene encodes CDR1 SGHNT and CDR2 YENEEA. The V and J ends lost 0 bases and 6 bases, in that order; junction bases with no gene match: 6. In nucleotides, the CDR3 is TGTGCCAGCAGCTTAGAGGCCAGCGGGAGCGCCGGGGAGCTGTTTTTT. Its protein product is CASSLEASGSAGELFF.

The CDR3 DNA reads TGTGCCAGCAGCTTAGGGGGACTAGCGGGTCCCCAGGGGACCCAGTACTTC. Its protein product is CASSLGGLAGPQGTQYF. This chain connects TRBV7-2 to TRBJ2-5; 12 nucleotides line up with TRBD2. The CDR3 covers 17 residues. V trimming: 1 base; J trimming: 7 bases; junction bases outside the gene matches: 10. Germline V gives CDR1 SGHTA, CDR2 FQGNSA.

The V and J genes are TRBV11-1 and TRBJ2-1; D gene uncertain. With 5 bases removed from V and 10 bases from J, the gap between germline ends came to 9 bases. The CDR3 is made up of 11 amino acids. Looked up from germline, CDR1 is SGHAT and CDR2 is FQDESV (reference sequence). The CDR3 region is CASSQTKEQFF. The CDR3, as DNA: TGTGCCAGCAGCCAAACTAAGGAGCAGTTCTTC. The whole variable domain, remainder taken from reference TRBV11-1 and TRBJ2-1, is EAEVAQSPRYKITEKSQAVAFWCDPISGHATLYWYRQILGQGPELLVQFQDESVVDDSQLPKDRFSAERLKGVDSTLKIQPAELGDSAMYLCASSQTKEQFFGPGTRLTVL.

This chain uses TRBV3-1 (or the pseudogene TRBV3-2) with TRBJ2-3; TRBD2 agrees at 11 bases. Germline CDR1 reads LGHDT; CDR2 reads YNNKEL (reference sequence). J was trimmed by 0 bases and V by 2 bases; bases with no gene match: 4. The CDR3 has 17 residues. In DNA form, the CDR3 reads TGTGCCAGCAGCCAACTAGCGGGGGGCCATAGCACAGATACGCAGTATTTT. Translated: CASSQLAGGHSTDTQYF.

The chain joins TRBV9 to TRBJ1-2; D remains ambiguous. Germline values: CDR1 SGDLS, CDR2 YYNGEE. CDR3 length: 11 amino acids. The V end lost 3 bases, the J end lost 7 bases, and 7 bases lay between the germline ends. The CDR3 DNA follows: TGTGCCAGCAGCGATAGGAGTGGCTACACCTTC. Protein sequence: CASSDRSGYTF.

The CDR3 reads CASSLWPYGYTF. The CDR3 DNA reads TGTGCCAGCAGCCTCTGGCCTTATGGCTACACCTTC. V gene TRBV9 combines with J gene TRBJ1-2, with D uncertain. The CDR3 has 12 amino acids. Germline-derived CDR1 and CDR2 are SGDLS and YYNGEE. Trimming cost V 4 bases and J 5 bases, with 9 bases left between them.

A remark on this clone: An end of the junction does not agree with germline; a read error may underlie this. The rearrangement uses TRBV7-7 and TRBJ2-1; D call uncertain. The CDR3 has 13 residues. Germline V gene lookup returns CDR1 SSHAT and CDR2 FNYEAQ (reference sequence). CDR3 in DNA: TGTGCTAGCAGCCCGACTCCGAACAATGAGCAGTTCTTC. Residues: CASSPTPNNEQFF.

This clone was seen once. This chain's CDR3 is CASSQDVTLRWYGYTF. CDR3 bases: TGCGCCAGCAGCCAAGACGTAACCCTCCGGTGGTATGGCTACACCTTC. The gene calls are TRBV4-1 and TRBJ1-2; D remains ambiguous. The CDR3 is 16 residues long. V lost 0 bases and J lost 5, with 16 bases in between. Germline CDR1 MGHRA, CDR2 YSYEKL.

This chain joins TRBV10-3 and TRBJ2-3, with D perhaps matching TRBD2 (7 bases). Trimming stripped 11 bases from V and 3 bases from J, with 15 bases between. The germline CDR1 and CDR2 sequences are ENHRY and SYGVKD. The CDR3 spans 13 residues. The CDR3 coding sequence is TGTGCCGCGACGGGGGGCCGGACAGATACGCAGTATTTT. This translates into CAATGGRTDTQYF.

The chain couples TRBV15 to TRBJ1-1; D gene unclear. Trimming stripped 1 base from V and 1 base from J, with 16 bases between. The CDR3 contains 17 residues. In germline, CDR1 is LNHNV, CDR2 YYDKDF (reference sequence). CDR3 loop: CATSRGLRSYANTEAFF. In DNA form, the CDR3 reads TGTGCCACCAGCAGAGGTTTGCGATCGTACGCGAACACTGAAGCTTTCTTT.

CDR3 region: CASSLRDRGHEQYF. The CDR3 DNA reads TGTGCCAGCAGCTTGCGGGACAGGGGGCACGAGCAGTACTTC. V gene TRBV5-4 combines with J gene TRBJ2-7, with 12 bases fitting TRBD1. The CDR3 runs 14 residues. Germline V gene lookup returns CDR1 SGHNT and CDR2 YYREEE (reference sequence). Trimming cost V 1 base and J 5 bases; bases outside gene matches: 1.

The V gene is TRBV4-1, the J gene TRBJ1-4, with 10 bases lining up with TRBD1. Germline V CDR1 and CDR2: MGHRA, YSYEKL. V lost 2 bases, J lost 3 bases, and 12 bases stayed unmatched. The CDR3 runs to 19 residues. In nucleotides, the CDR3 is TGCGCCAGCAGCCAACCCCGTGGGACAGGGGTCTTTTCTAATGAAAAACTGTTTTTT. This sequence encodes CASSQPRGTGVFSNEKLFF.

V is TRBV18 and J is TRBJ1-5; weak D call: TRBD1 (5 bases). The CDR3 sequence is 16 residues long. V was clipped by 6 bases and J by 1 base, with 16 bases between them. CDR1 is KGHSH and CDR2 is LQKENI in the germline V gene. The CDR3 here is CASSPTGGYSNQPQHF. The CDR3 DNA sequence: TGTGCCAGCTCCCCTACGGGGGGGTACAGCAATCAGCCCCAGCATTTT.

The chain employs TRBV9 and TRBJ2-6, with D hard to call. Germline CDR1 is SGDLS and CDR2 is YYNGEE. The V end lost 4 bases, the J end lost 0 bases, and 8 bases lay between the germline ends. The CDR3 covers 15 residues. In DNA form, the CDR3 reads TGTGCCAGCAGCCCCCCCGGCTCTGGGGCCAACGTCCTGACTTTC. It specifies CASSPPGSGANVLTF.

The rearrangement joins TRBV19 to TRBJ1-5, with D uncertain. V was pared by 6 bases and J by 4 bases, with 13 bases between. Germline V CDR1 and CDR2: LNHDA, SQIVND (reference sequence). The CDR3 consists of 14 residues. In nucleotides, the CDR3 is TGTGCCAGTAGCCTGGAACAGCAGAATCAGCCCCAGCATTTT. This encodes CASSLEQQNQPQHF. Using reference TRBV19 and TRBJ1-5 for the parts outside the CDR3, the full variable domain is DGGITQSPKYLFRKEGQNVTLSCEQNLNHDAMYWYRQDPGQGLRLIYYSQIVNDFQKGDIAEGYSVSREKKESFPLTVTSAQKNPTAFYLCASSLEQQNQPQHFGDGTRLSIL.

This clone has only one observation. The chain joins TRBV10-1 to TRBJ2-2, with D unclear. CDR1 is WNHNN and CDR2 is SYGVQD in the germline V gene (reference sequence). This CDR3 has 13 amino acids. Trimming removed 4 bases at V and 6 bases at J, with 9 bases between. Here the CDR3 reads CASSAPVSGELFF. As DNA, the CDR3 is TGCGCCAGCAGTGCGCCGGTATCCGGGGAGCTGTTTTTT.

The J gene is TRBJ1-3, the V gene TRBV6-5, with D hard to call. Germline V CDR1 and CDR2: MNHEY, SVGAGI. Trimming stripped 2 bases from V and 4 bases from J, with 12 bases between. This CDR3 contains 15 residues. The DNA of the CDR3 is TGTGCCAGCAGTTACGCGGCCGCGGGGGGAAACACCATATATTTT. Protein product: CASSYAAAGGNTIYF.

The chain links TRBV25-1 to TRBJ1-4; TRBD1 agrees at 7 bases. The CDR3 has 15 residues. V gave up 5 bases and J gave up 4 bases; unmatched junction bases: 7. Germline CDR1 reads MGHDK; CDR2 reads SYGVNS. CDR3 in amino acids: CASSYRDRNNEKLFF. The CDR3 DNA reads TGTGCCAGCAGTTACCGGGACAGAAATAATGAAAAACTGTTTTTT.